The rows below give T cell receptor beta chains drawn from one sample of a study of memory CD4+ T cells and cytomegalovirus serostatus. Sequenced by immunoSEQ multiplex PCR; TCRdb stores in-frame clones only, minus some. The sample includes about 75,000 clones, under 80% seen only once; the top ten take 2.5% to 3%. The specimen sequenced was memory CD4+ T cells from blood. The source of these receptors is an adult in good health and CMV-seropositive. Both conserved end residues are part of each CDR3. Fields, in order: D gene, clone size, J gene, V gene, CDR3 DNA, CDR3 protein. D genes are given only for firm matches. The size field is filled for only some rows; it gives once, few, many or a size class.

d_gene: NA; abundance: NA; j_gene: TRBJ1-1; v_gene: TRBV21-1; CDR3nt: TGTGCCAGCAGCAATGGAGGGCCGGGAGTCGAGAACACTGAAGCTTTCTTT; CDR3aa: CASSNGGPGVENTEAFF
d_gene: NA; abundance: NA; j_gene: TRBJ1-1; v_gene: TRBV6-1; CDR3nt: TGTGCCAGCAGTGAAGTGGCAGGGGCGCGAGGTTTT; CDR3aa: CASSEVAGARGF
d_gene: TRBD1; abundance: NA; j_gene: TRBJ1-4; v_gene: TRBV5-1; CDR3nt: TGCGCCAGCAGTTTAACTGGACAGGGGGGGAATGAAAAACTGTTTTTT; CDR3aa: CASSLTGQGGNEKLFF
d_gene: NA; abundance: NA; j_gene: TRBJ1-3; v_gene: TRBV5-1; CDR3nt: TGCGCCAGCAGCTTGGGCAGCTCTGGAAACACCATATATTTT; CDR3aa: CASSLGSSGNTIYF
d_gene: TRBD2; abundance: NA; j_gene: TRBJ2-1; v_gene: TRBV6-1; CDR3nt: TGTGCCAGCAGTGAAGCGCTGGCTAGCGGTTTCTACAATGAGCAGTTCTTC; CDR3aa: CASSEALASGFYNEQFF
d_gene: TRBD2; abundance: NA; j_gene: TRBJ2-2; v_gene: TRBV2; CDR3nt: TGTGCCAGCAGCGTGGGACTAGCAAAGTACACCGGGGAGCTGTTTTTT; CDR3aa: CASSVGLAKYTGELFF
d_gene: NA; abundance: NA; j_gene: TRBJ2-1; v_gene: TRBV5-4; CDR3nt: TGTGCCAGCAGCTTGGAACTAGTCAACAATGAGCAGTTCTTC; CDR3aa: CASSLELVNNEQFF
d_gene: NA; abundance: NA; j_gene: TRBJ2-4; v_gene: TRBV4-1; CDR3nt: TGCGCCAGCAGCCACGGCGTCATTCAGTACTTC; CDR3aa: CASSHGVIQYF
d_gene: NA; abundance: once; j_gene: TRBJ2-7; v_gene: TRBV2; CDR3nt: TGTGCCAGCAGGAGCTGGGGGTCCGGCGAGCAGTACTTC; CDR3aa: CASRSWGSGEQYF
d_gene: TRBD1; abundance: NA; j_gene: TRBJ2-6; v_gene: TRBV27; CDR3nt: TGTGCCAGCAGTTTATCATACGGGACAGCCAAAGAAGGGGCCAACGTCCTGACTTTC; CDR3aa: CASSLSYGTAKEGANVLTF
d_gene: TRBD2; abundance: NA; j_gene: TRBJ2-5; v_gene: TRBV18; CDR3nt: TGTGCCAGCTCGTTACTAGCGGGCCAAGAGACCCAGTACTTC; CDR3aa: CASSLLAGQETQYF
d_gene: TRBD1; abundance: NA; j_gene: TRBJ2-1; v_gene: TRBV18; CDR3nt: TGTGCCAGCTCCCGGGACAGAAATGAGCAGTTCTTC; CDR3aa: CASSRDRNEQFF
d_gene: NA; abundance: NA; j_gene: TRBJ2-3; v_gene: TRBV7-2; CDR3nt: TGTGCCAGCAGCTTAAGGGGATTGGATACGCAGTATTTT; CDR3aa: CASSLRGLDTQYF
d_gene: NA; abundance: NA; j_gene: TRBJ1-4; v_gene: TRBV28; CDR3nt: TGTGCCAGCAGTGTGCGGGGTGCTGAAAAACTGTTTTTT; CDR3aa: CASSVRGAEKLFF
d_gene: TRBD1; abundance: NA; j_gene: TRBJ1-2; v_gene: TRBV18; CDR3nt: TGTGCCAGCTCACCACCGTGGGACAGCTATGGCTACACCTTC; CDR3aa: CASSPPWDSYGYTF
d_gene: NA; abundance: NA; j_gene: TRBJ2-1; v_gene: TRBV7-2; CDR3nt: TGTGCCAGCAGCTTAGCAAGGGATGTTGGCTACAATGAGCAGTTCTTC; CDR3aa: CASSLARDVGYNEQFF
d_gene: NA; abundance: NA; j_gene: TRBJ1-5; v_gene: TRBV15; CDR3nt: TGTGCCACCAGCAGAGACGGGCAGTACCATCAGCCCCAGCATTTT; CDR3aa: CATSRDGQYHQPQHF
d_gene: NA; abundance: NA; j_gene: TRBJ2-7; v_gene: TRBV15; CDR3nt: TGTGCCACCAGCAGAGGTCCAGGGCCCTACGAGCAGTACTTC; CDR3aa: CATSRGPGPYEQYF
d_gene: NA; abundance: NA; j_gene: TRBJ1-3; v_gene: TRBV27; CDR3nt: TGTGCCAGCAGTCCCCGATACTCTGGAAACACCATATATTTT; CDR3aa: CASSPRYSGNTIYF
d_gene: NA; abundance: NA; j_gene: TRBJ1-2; v_gene: TRBV30; CDR3nt: TGTGCCTGGAGCTTGGGGGGAGAGCGTGGCTACACCTTC; CDR3aa: CAWSLGGERGYTF
d_gene: TRBD1; abundance: NA; j_gene: TRBJ2-3; v_gene: TRBV6-5; CDR3nt: TGTGCCAGCAGTGCAGGGGGCGCCGGGGATACGCAGTATTTT; CDR3aa: CASSAGGAGDTQYF
d_gene: TRBD1; abundance: few; j_gene: TRBJ1-2; v_gene: TRBV5-4; CDR3nt: TGTGCCAGCAGCTTGGTGGTCCTACAGGGGGCGGTAGAAGGCTACACCTTC; CDR3aa: CASSLVVLQGAVEGYTF
d_gene: NA; abundance: many; j_gene: TRBJ1-6; v_gene: TRBV7-2; CDR3nt: TGTGCCAGCAACTGGCAGGGTGGAGATTCACCCCTCCACTTT; CDR3aa: CASNWQGGDSPLHF
d_gene: NA; abundance: NA; j_gene: TRBJ1-4; v_gene: TRBV21-1; CDR3nt: TGTGCCAGCAGCAAAGTAGGCGGCGGGTGTGAAAAACTGTTTTTT; CDR3aa: CASSKVGGGCEKLFF
d_gene: NA; abundance: NA; j_gene: TRBJ1-2; v_gene: TRBV6-4; CDR3nt: TGTGCCAGCAGTGAAGGTCGTTCTGGACTTCTTGGCTACACCTTC; CDR3aa: CASSEGRSGLLGYTF
d_gene: TRBD2; abundance: NA; j_gene: TRBJ2-1; v_gene: TRBV7-2; CDR3nt: TGTGCCAGCAGCTTAGGGGGACTAGCGGGGCAGTTCTTC; CDR3aa: CASSLGGLAGQFF
d_gene: TRBD2; abundance: NA; j_gene: TRBJ2-7; v_gene: TRBV2; CDR3nt: TGTGCCAGCAGTGAAGTATTGCTAGCGGGGACGAGCTCCTACGAGCAGTACTTC; CDR3aa: CASSEVLLAGTSSYEQYF
d_gene: TRBD1; abundance: NA; j_gene: TRBJ1-2; v_gene: TRBV4-1; CDR3nt: TGCGCCAGCAGCCCGTATCAATCCGGGACAGTCTATGGCTACACCTTC; CDR3aa: CASSPYQSGTVYGYTF
d_gene: TRBD1; abundance: NA; j_gene: TRBJ2-7; v_gene: TRBV27; CDR3nt: TGTGCCAGCAGTGTAAGACAGGGTATGGGCTACGAGCAGTACTTC; CDR3aa: CASSVRQGMGYEQYF
d_gene: TRBD2; abundance: once; j_gene: TRBJ2-3; v_gene: TRBV19; CDR3nt: TGTGCCAGTAGCCTGAGACTAGCTAGAGATACGCAGTATTTT; CDR3aa: CASSLRLARDTQYF
d_gene: TRBD1; abundance: once; j_gene: TRBJ1-2; v_gene: TRBV27; CDR3nt: TGTGCCAGCAAGGACAGGAAAACAGCTCGTTATGGCTACACCTTC; CDR3aa: CASKDRKTARYGYTF
d_gene: NA; abundance: NA; j_gene: TRBJ2-3; v_gene: TRBV7-2; CDR3nt: TGTGCCAGCAGCCGAGCGGGACAGAGCACAGATACGCAGTATTTT; CDR3aa: CASSRAGQSTDTQYF
d_gene: NA; abundance: NA; j_gene: TRBJ2-2; v_gene: TRBV19; CDR3nt: TGTGCCAGTAGTATCCAAGCGGAGAAGAACACCGGGGAGCTGTTTTTT; CDR3aa: CASSIQAEKNTGELFF
d_gene: TRBD1; abundance: NA; j_gene: TRBJ1-4; v_gene: TRBV25-1; CDR3nt: TGTGCCAGCAGTGACGACAGGGGTGAGGAAAAACTGTTTTTT; CDR3aa: CASSDDRGEEKLFF
d_gene: NA; abundance: NA; j_gene: TRBJ1-1; v_gene: TRBV6-6; CDR3nt: TGTGCCAGCAACTTACAGGCGAACACTGAAGCTTTCTTT; CDR3aa: CASNLQANTEAFF
d_gene: NA; abundance: NA; j_gene: TRBJ2-6; v_gene: TRBV7-2; CDR3nt: TGTGCCAGCAGCCCCCGTAGCTCTGGGGCCAACGTCCTGACTTTC; CDR3aa: CASSPRSSGANVLTF
d_gene: NA; abundance: once; j_gene: TRBJ1-1; v_gene: TRBV6-5; CDR3nt: TGTGCCAGCAGTGCTTCTGGGAACACTGAAGCTTTCTTT; CDR3aa: CASSASGNTEAFF
d_gene: NA; abundance: many; j_gene: TRBJ1-1; v_gene: TRBV7-9; CDR3nt: TGTGCCAGCAGCTTACAAGGGCCCACTGAAGCTTTCTTT; CDR3aa: CASSLQGPTEAFF
d_gene: NA; abundance: few; j_gene: TRBJ1-5; v_gene: TRBV19; CDR3nt: TGTGCCAGTAGTATGGTCCTGGACAGCCTCACCGTTAGGGCCCAGCATTTT; CDR3aa: CASSMVLDSLTVRAQHF
d_gene: NA; abundance: NA; j_gene: TRBJ1-5; v_gene: TRBV19; CDR3nt: TGTGCCAGTAGTAGTCGCAGGAATGATGGCCAGCCCCAGCATTTT; CDR3aa: CASSSRRNDGQPQHF
d_gene: NA; abundance: NA; j_gene: TRBJ2-3; v_gene: TRBV28; CDR3nt: TGTGCCAGCAGTCCGCGGGGACAGTCCACAGATACGCAGTATTTT; CDR3aa: CASSPRGQSTDTQYF
d_gene: NA; abundance: once; j_gene: TRBJ1-3; v_gene: TRBV30; CDR3nt: TGTGCCTGGAGTGTTGGGGCTTTCTCTGGAAACACCATATATTTT; CDR3aa: CAWSVGAFSGNTIYF
d_gene: NA; abundance: NA; j_gene: TRBJ2-1; v_gene: TRBV18; CDR3nt: TGTGCCAGCTCACTGGGGGGGCAGAATGAGCAGTTCTTC; CDR3aa: CASSLGGQNEQFF
d_gene: NA; abundance: few; j_gene: TRBJ1-5; v_gene: TRBV5-6; CDR3nt: TGTGCCAGCAGCTTGAGAGACGGCCATCAGCCCCAGCATTTT; CDR3aa: CASSLRDGHQPQHF
d_gene: NA; abundance: NA; j_gene: TRBJ1-3; v_gene: TRBV30; CDR3nt: TGTGCCTGCCCGTCGGCCTCTGGAAACACCATATATTTT; CDR3aa: CACPSASGNTIYF
d_gene: NA; abundance: NA; j_gene: TRBJ1-1; v_gene: TRBV30; CDR3nt: TGTGCCTGGAGGACAGGCTCTGAAGCTTTCTTT; CDR3aa: CAWRTGSEAFF
d_gene: NA; abundance: few; j_gene: TRBJ1-3; v_gene: TRBV2; CDR3nt: TGTGCCAGCAGTGAAGACCCTGGAAACACCATATATTTT; CDR3aa: CASSEDPGNTIYF
d_gene: NA; abundance: NA; j_gene: TRBJ1-2; v_gene: TRBV25-1; CDR3nt: TGTGCCAGCGAGCATAACTATGGCTACACCTTC; CDR3aa: CASEHNYGYTF
d_gene: NA; abundance: NA; j_gene: TRBJ2-3; v_gene: TRBV30; CDR3nt: TGTGCCTGGAGTCCGAGGGCAGATACGCAGTATTTT; CDR3aa: CAWSPRADTQYF
d_gene: NA; abundance: NA; j_gene: TRBJ2-5; v_gene: TRBV7-2; CDR3nt: TGTGCCAGCAGCTCCTTTGTGGAGACCCAGTACTTC; CDR3aa: CASSSFVETQYF
d_gene: NA; abundance: NA; j_gene: TRBJ1-2; v_gene: TRBV5-1; CDR3nt: TGCGCCAGCAGCTTGGCAGGGGAAGTAGGCTACACCTTC; CDR3aa: CASSLAGEVGYTF
d_gene: NA; abundance: NA; j_gene: TRBJ1-2; v_gene: TRBV11-1; CDR3nt: TGTGCCAGCAGCCCCGACAGCTATGGCTACACCTTC; CDR3aa: CASSPDSYGYTF
d_gene: TRBD1; abundance: NA; j_gene: TRBJ1-2; v_gene: TRBV7-2; CDR3nt: TGTGCCAGCAGCTTAGACGGACAGGGTGTAAACTATGGCTACACCTTC; CDR3aa: CASSLDGQGVNYGYTF
d_gene: NA; abundance: few; j_gene: TRBJ1-2; v_gene: TRBV28; CDR3nt: TGTGCCAGCACCCCAATCTCCTACTACTATGGCTACACCTTC; CDR3aa: CASTPISYYYGYTF